This T cell receptor beta chain originates from a study of T cell repertoires in cytomegalovirus infection. Study-level findings and limits: The study found HLA-C-restricted CMV-specific TCR beta clonotypes dominating the ex vivo response.

TCRdb re-analysed the reads in MiXCR, keeping a single row per CDR3 protein. The sample holds hundreds of thousands of distinct CDR3 sequences; 35% are singletons and the top ten take 2.5% to 3%. V was pared by 8 bases and J by 6 bases, with 10 bases between. The CDR3 extends over 11 amino acids. CDR1 is MNHGY, CDR2 SAAAGT, per germline. This clonotype was seen a handful of times. No antigen is known for it. This sequence joins TRBV6-8 and TRBJ1-2; no clear D gene. This receptor was taken from a human donor in good health (CMV status not recorded). Some clones in this sample may be carry-over from other donors' samples. The source material was PBMCs. As DNA, the CDR3 is TGTGCCAGCCGAAAAGGAGATGGCTACACCTTC. Its translation: CASRKGDGYTF.